This record looks at one T cell receptor (beta chain) sequence and its context. This clonotype was found many times. There is no known antigen for this receptor. Base qualities are not recorded, but no much larger clone differs from it by a single base. The CDR3 holds 15 amino acids from the cysteine to the phenylalanine. The kept DNA is CDR3 alone, 45 bases in frame from the first base. Trimming removed 3 bases from V and 3 bases from J; the gene matches leave 4 bases unexplained. This record comes from a study of tumor-infiltrating lymphocytes in primary liver carcinoma (dated by TCRdb to the late 2010s). At the level of the whole study: Between November 2015 and March 2016, a few patients in China with histopathologically diagnosed primary liver carcinoma had their tumors surgically resected. Of the five patients (three men and two women, aged 30 to 69 years), four had hepatocellular carcinoma and one had combined HCC and intrahepatic cholangiocarcinoma. The five patients had tumors staged T1-T3 N0M0, with maximum diameters ranging from roughly 4 to 10 cm. Each sample produced about 3.5 to 7.13 million productive TCRbeta reads, and read depth showed no significant difference between tissue types. For each liver tumor, the study sampled five regions along with adjacent normal tissue and blood, and applied TCRbeta repertoire sequencing, expression microarrays and whole-exome sequencing. A total of 35 specimens from 5 patients underwent TCRbeta repertoire sequencing, comprising roughly 25 tumor regions, 5 adjacent noncancerous liver tissues and 5 peripheral blood samples. Repertoires from technical replicates were highly reproducible, with mean shared-clone rates roughly 0.87 and correlation coefficients above 0.98. Findings and caveats that apply to the study as a whole: Because sequencing covered only the TCR beta chain and unpaired alpha chains were not captured, true repertoire diversity is likely underestimated. With just a few patients in the study, the authors point out that the findings should be validated in a larger study. A significantly larger repertoire fraction was made up by the top 250 clones in tumors than in blood (p = 0.039). Bulk unsorted samples precluded comparing CD4+ and CD8+ T cell repertoires. Consistent with antigen-driven expansion, pairs of tumor regions showed higher repertoire overlap (mean roughly 36%) than either tumor-adjacent pairs (about 17%) or tumor-blood pairs (about 15%).

Using a constant-region primer and ProtoScript II reverse transcriptase, TCRbeta-specific cDNA was reverse-transcribed from 450 to 650 ng total RNA. TCRbeta libraries were built with three nested multiplex PCR rounds, a slightly modified ARM-PCR procedure. Each of the first two PCR rounds ran for about 9 cycles and used multiplex TRBV1-TRBV30 forward primers together with a Cbeta reverse primer. Sample barcodes and Illumina adapters were attached in a final 25-cycle PCR using Deep VentR polymerase. Amplicons of 200-500 bp were gel-purified with a QIAquick gel extraction kit before sequencing. TCRbeta amplicons were sequenced on an Illumina HiSeq 2500 with 250-bp paired-end reads. As for how the authors treated the data: Reads were quality-trimmed with Trimmomatic v0.33, and paired reads were merged with FLASH v1.2.11 to recover full CDR3 sequences. MiGEC v1.2.1b assigned V, D and J germline segments to the rearranged TCRbeta sequences. VDJtools v1.0.0 computed clonotype statistics and Shannon-Wiener diversity indices. Except for diversity analysis, only the 250 most abundant clonotypes of each sample were used in subsequent analyses to reduce sampling bias. TCRdb took the public reads, trimmed them with fastp at Q25, ran MiXCR for clone calling and kept in-frame beta chains. Rows with one shared CDR3 protein collapse into an entry with the most common genes and DNA. TCRdb, rather than the study authors, made the V and J calls. The sample table contains about 200,000 distinct CDR3 sequences; only one count was recorded for about two thirds of them. The ten biggest clones cover about 7.1% of the sample.

Blood RNA was extracted from unsorted whole blood using TRIzol reagent, and germline DNA was obtained with the DNeasy Blood & Tissue kit. Patients had chronic HBV infection and were treatment-naive at sampling. Approximately 3.8 milliliters of peripheral blood were collected into K2EDTA tubes before surgery. Sequenced material: peripheral blood. The V and J genes are TRBV12-3 or TRBV12-4 and TRBJ2-1, with 8 bases aligning to TRBD2. The source is a woman aged 60-75 years with primary liver carcinoma and hepatitis B virus infection. The DNA sequence is as follows: TGTGCCAGCAGTTTTTTCGGGGGGGGCTACAATGAGCAGTTCTTC. It specifies CASSFFGGGYNEQFF.